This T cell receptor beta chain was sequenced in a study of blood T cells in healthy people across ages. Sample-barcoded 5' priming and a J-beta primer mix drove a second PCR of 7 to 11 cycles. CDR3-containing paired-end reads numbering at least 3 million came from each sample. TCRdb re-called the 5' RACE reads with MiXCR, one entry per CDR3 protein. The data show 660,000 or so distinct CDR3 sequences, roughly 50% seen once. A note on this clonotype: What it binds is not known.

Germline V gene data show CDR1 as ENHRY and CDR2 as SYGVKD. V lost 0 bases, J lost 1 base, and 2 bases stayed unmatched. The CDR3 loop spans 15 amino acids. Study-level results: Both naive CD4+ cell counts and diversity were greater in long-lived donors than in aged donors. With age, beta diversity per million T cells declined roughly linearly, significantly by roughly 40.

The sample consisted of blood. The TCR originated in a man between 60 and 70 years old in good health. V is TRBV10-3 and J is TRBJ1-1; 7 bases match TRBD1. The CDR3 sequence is CAISESRGRNTEAFF. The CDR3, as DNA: TGTGCCATCAGTGAGTCGAGGGGGCGGAACACTGAAGCTTTCTTT.